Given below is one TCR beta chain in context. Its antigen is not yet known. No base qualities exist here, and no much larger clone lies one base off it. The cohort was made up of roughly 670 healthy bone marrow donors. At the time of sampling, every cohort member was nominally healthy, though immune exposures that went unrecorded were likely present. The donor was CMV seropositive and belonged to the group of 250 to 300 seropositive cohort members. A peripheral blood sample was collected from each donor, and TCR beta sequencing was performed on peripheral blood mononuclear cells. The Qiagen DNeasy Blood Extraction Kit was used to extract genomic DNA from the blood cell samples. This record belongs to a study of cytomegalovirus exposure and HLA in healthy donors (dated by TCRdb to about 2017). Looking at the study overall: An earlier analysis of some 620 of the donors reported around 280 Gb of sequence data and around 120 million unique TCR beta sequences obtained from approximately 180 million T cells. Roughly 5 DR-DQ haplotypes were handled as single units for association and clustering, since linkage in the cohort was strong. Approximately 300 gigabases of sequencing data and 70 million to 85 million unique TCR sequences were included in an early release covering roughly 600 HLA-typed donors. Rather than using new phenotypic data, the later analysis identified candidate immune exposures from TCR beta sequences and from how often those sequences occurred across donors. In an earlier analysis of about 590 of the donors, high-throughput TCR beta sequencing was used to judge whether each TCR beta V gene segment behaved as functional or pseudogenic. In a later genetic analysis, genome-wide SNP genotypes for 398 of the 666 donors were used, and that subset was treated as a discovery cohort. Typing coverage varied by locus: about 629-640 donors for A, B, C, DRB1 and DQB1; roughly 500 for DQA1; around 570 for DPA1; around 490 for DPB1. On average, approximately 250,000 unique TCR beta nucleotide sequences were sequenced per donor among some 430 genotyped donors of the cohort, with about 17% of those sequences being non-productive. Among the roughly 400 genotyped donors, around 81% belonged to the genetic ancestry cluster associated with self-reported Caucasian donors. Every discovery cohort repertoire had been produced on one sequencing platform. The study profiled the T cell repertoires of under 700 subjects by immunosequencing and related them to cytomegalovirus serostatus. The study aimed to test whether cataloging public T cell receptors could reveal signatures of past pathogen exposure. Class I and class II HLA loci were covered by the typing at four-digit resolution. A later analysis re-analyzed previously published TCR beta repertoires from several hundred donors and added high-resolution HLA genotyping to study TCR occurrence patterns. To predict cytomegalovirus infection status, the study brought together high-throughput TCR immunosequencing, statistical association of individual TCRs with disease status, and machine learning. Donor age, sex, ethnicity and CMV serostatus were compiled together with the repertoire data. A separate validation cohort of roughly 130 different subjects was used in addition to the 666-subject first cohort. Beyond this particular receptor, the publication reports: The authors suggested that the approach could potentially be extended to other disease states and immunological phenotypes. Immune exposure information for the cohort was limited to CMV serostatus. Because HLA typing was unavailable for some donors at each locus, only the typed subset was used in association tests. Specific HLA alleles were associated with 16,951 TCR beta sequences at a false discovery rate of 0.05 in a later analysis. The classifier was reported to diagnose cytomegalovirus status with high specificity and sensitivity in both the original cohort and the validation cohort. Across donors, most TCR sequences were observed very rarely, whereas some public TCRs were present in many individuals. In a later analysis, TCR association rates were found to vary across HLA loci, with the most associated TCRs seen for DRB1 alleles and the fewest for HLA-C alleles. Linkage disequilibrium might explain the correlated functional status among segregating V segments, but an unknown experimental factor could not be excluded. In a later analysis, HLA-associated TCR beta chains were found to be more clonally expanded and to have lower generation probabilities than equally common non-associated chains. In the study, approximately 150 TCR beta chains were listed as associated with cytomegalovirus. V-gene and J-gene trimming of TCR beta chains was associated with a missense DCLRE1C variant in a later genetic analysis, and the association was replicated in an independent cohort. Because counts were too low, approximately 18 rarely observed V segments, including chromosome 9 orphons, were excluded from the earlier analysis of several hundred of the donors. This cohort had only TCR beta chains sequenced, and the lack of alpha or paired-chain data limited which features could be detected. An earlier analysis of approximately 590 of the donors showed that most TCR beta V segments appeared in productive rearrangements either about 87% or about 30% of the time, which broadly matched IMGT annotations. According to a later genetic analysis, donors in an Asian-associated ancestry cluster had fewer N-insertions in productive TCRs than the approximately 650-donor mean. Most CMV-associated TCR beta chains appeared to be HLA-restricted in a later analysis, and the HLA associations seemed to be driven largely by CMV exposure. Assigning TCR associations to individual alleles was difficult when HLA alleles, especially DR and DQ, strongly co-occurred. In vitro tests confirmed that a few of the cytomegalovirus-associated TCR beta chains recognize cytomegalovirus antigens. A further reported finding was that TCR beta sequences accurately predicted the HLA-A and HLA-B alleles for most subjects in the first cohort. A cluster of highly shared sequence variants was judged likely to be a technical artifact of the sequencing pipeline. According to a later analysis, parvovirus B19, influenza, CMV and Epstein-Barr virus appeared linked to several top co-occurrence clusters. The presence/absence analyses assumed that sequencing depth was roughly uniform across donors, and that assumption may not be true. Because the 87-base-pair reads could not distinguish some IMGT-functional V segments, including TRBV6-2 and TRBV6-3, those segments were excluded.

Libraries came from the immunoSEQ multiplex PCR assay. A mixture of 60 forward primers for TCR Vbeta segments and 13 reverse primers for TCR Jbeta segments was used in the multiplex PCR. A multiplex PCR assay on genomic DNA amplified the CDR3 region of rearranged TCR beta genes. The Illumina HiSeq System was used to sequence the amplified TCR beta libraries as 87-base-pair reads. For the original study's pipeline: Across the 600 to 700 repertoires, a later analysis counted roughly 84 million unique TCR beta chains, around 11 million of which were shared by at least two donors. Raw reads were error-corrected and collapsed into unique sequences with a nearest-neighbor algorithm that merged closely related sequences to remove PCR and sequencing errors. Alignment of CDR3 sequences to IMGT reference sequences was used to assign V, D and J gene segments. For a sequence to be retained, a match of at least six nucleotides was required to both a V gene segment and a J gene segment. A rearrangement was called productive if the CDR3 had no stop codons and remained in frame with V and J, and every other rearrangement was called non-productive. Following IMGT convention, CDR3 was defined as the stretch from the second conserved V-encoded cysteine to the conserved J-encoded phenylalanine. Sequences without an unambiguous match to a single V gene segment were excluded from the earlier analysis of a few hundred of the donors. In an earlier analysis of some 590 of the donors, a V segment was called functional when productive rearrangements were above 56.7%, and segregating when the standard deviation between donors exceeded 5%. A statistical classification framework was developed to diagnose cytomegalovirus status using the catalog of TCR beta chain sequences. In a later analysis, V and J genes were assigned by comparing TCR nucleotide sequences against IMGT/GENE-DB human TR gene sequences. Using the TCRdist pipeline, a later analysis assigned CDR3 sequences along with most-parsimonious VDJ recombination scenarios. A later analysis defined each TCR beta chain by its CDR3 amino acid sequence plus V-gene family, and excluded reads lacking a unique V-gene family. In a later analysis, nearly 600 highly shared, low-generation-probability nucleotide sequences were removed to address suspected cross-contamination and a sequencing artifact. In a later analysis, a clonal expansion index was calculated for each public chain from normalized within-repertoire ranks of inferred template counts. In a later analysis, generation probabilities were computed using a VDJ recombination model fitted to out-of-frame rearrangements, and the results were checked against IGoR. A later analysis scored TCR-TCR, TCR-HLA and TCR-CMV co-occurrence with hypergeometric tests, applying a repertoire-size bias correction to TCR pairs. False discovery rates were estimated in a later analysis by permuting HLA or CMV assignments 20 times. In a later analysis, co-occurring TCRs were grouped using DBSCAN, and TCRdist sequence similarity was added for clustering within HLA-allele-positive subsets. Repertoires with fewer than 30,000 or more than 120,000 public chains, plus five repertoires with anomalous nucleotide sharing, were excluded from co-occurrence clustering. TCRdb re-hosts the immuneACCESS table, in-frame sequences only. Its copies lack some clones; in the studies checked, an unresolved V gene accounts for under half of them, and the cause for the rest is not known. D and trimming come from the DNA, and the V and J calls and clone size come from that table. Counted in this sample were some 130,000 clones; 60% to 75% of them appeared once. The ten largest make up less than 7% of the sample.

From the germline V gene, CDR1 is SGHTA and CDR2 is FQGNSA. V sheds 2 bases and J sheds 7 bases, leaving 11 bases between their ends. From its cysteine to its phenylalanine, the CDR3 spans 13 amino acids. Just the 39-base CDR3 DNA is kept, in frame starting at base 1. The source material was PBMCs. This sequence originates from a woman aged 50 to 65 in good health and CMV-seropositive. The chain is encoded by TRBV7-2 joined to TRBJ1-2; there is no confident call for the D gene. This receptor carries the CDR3 CASSLPVAGGYTF. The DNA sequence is TGTGCCAGCAGCTTACCGGTGGCGGGTGGCTACACCTTC.